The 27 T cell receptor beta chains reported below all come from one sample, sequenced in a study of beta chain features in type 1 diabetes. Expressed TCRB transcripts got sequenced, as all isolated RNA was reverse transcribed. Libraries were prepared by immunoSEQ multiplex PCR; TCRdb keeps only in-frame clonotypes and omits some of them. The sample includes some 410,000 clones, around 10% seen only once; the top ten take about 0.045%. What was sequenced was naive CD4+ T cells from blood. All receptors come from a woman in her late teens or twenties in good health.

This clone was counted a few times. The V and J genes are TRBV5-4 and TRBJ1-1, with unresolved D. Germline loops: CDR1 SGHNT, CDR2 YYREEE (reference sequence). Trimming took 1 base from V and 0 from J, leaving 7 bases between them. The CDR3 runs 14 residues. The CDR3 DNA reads TGTGCCAGCAGCTTGTTCGTAATGAACACTGAAGCTTTCTTT. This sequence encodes CASSLFVMNTEAFF.

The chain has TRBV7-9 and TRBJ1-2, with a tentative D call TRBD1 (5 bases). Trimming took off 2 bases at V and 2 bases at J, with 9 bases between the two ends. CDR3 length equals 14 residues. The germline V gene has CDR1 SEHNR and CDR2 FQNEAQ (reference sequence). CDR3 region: CASSLHRTNYGYTF. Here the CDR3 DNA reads TGTGCCAGCAGCTTACACAGGACGAACTATGGCTACACCTTC.

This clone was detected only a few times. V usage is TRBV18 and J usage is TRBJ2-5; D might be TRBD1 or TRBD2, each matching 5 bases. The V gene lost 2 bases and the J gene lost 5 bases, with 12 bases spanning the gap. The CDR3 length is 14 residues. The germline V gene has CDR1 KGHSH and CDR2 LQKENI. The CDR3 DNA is TGTGCCAGCTCACCAGAGGGCTCAGGGGAGACCCAGTACTTC. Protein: CASSPEGSGETQYF.

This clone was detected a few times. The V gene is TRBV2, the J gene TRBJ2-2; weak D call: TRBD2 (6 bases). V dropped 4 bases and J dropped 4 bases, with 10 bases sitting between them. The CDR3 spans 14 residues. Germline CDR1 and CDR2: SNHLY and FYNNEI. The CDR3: CASSGDGGTGELFF. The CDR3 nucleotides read TGTGCCAGCAGTGGAGACGGGGGCACCGGGGAGCTGTTTTTT.

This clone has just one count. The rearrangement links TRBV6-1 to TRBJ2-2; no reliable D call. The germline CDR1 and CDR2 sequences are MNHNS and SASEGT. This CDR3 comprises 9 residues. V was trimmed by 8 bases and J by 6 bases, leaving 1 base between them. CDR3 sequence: CASSGELFF. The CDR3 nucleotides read TGTGCCAGCTCCGGGGAGCTGTTTTTT.

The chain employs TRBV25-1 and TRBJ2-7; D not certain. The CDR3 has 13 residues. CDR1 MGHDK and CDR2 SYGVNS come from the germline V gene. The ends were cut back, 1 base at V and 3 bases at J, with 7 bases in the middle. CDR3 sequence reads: CASSEFGYYEQYF. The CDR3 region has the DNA TGTGCCAGCAGTGAATTTGGGTACTACGAGCAGTACTTC.

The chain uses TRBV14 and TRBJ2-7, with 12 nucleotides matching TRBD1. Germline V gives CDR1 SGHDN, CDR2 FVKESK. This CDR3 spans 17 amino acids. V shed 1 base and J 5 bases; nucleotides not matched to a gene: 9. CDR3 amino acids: CASSQGGAGTGGHEQYF. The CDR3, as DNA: TGTGCCAGCAGCCAAGGTGGGGCCGGGACAGGGGGCCACGAGCAGTACTTC.

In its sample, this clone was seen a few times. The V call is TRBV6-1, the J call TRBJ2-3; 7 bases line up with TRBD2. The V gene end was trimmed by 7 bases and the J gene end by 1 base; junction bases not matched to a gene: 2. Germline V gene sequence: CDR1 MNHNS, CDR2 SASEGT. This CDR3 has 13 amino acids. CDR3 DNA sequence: TGTGCCAGCATACGGGGGGGCACAGATACGCAGTATTTT. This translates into CASIRGGTDTQYF.

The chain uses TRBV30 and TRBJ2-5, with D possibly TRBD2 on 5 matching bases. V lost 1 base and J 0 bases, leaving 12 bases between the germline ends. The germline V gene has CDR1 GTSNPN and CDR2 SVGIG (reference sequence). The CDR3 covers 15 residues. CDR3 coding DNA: TGTGCCTGGAGTGGGCCCAGGAGGTACCAAGAGACCCAGTACTTC. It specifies CAWSGPRRYQETQYF.

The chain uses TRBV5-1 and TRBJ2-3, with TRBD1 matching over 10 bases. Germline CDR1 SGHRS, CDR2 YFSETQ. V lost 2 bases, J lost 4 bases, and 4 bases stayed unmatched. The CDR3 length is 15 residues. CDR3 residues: CASSFFGQGADTQYF. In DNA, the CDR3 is TGCGCCAGCAGCTTCTTTGGACAGGGGGCAGATACGCAGTATTTT.

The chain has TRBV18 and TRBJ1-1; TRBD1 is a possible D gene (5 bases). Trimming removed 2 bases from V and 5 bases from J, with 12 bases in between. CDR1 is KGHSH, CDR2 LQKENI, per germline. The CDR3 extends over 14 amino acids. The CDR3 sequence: CASSPGRGITEAFF. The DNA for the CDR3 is TGTGCCAGCTCACCAGGAAGGGGTATAACTGAAGCTTTCTTT.

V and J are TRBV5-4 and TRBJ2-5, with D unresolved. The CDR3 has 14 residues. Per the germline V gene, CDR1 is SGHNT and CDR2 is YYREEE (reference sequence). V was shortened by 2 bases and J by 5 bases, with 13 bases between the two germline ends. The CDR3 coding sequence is TGTGCCAGCAGCTTTTATTCCTTGAAGGAGACCCAGTACTTC. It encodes CASSFYSLKETQYF.

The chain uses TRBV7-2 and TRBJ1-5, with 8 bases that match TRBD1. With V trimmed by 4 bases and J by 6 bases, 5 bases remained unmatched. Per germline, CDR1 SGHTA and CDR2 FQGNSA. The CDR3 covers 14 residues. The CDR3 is CASSSQTGGQPQHF. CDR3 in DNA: TGTGCCAGCAGCTCCCAAACAGGGGGTCAGCCCCAGCATTTT.

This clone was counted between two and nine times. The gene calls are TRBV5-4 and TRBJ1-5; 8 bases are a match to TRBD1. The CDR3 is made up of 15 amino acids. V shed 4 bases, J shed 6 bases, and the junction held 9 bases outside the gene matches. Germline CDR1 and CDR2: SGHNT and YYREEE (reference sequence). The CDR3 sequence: CASSMDRALGQPQHF. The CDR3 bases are TGTGCCAGCAGCATGGACAGGGCCTTGGGTCAGCCCCAGCATTTT.

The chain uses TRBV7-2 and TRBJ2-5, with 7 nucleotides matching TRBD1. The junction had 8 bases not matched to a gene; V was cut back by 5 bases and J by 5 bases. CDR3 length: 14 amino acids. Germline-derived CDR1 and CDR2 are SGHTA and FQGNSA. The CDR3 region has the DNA TGTGCCAGCAGCCCCGACAGGGAGAGTGAGACCCAGTACTTC. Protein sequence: CASSPDRESETQYF.

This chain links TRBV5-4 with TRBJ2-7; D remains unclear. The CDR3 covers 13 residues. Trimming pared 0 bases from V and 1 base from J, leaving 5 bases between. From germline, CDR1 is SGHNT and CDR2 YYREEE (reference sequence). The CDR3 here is CASSLDRSYEQYV. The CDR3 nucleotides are TGTGCCAGCAGCTTGGACAGATCCTACGAGCAGTACGTC.

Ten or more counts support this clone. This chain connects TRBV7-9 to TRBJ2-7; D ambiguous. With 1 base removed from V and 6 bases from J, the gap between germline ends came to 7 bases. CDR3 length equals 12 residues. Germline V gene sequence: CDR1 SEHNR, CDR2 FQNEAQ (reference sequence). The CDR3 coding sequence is TGTGCCAGCAGCTTAGGGGGTATCGAGCAGTACGTC. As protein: CASSLGGIEQYV.

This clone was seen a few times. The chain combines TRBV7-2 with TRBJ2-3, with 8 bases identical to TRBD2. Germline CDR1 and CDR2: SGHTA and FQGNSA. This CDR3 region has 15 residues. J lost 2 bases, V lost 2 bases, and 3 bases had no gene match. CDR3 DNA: TGTGCCAGCAGCTTAAGCGGGGGCCTCACAGATACGCAGTATTTT. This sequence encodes CASSLSGGLTDTQYF. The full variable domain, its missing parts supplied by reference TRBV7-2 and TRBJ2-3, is GAGVSQSPSNKVTEKGKDVELRCDPISGHTALYWYRQSLGQGLEFLIYFQGNSAPDKSGLPSDRFSAERTGGSVSTLTIQRTQQEDSAVYLCASSLSGGLTDTQYFGPGTRLTVL.

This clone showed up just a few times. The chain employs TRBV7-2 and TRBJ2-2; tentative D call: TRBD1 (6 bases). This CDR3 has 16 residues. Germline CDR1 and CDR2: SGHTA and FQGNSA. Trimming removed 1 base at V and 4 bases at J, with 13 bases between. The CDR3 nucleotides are TGTGCCAGCAGCTTAGGCGGACAGAGGAGCACCGGGGAGCTGTTTTTT. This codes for CASSLGGQRSTGELFF.

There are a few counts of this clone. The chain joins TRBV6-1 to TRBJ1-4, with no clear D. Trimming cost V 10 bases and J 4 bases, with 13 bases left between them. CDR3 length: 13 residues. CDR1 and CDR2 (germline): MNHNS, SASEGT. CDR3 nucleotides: TGTGCCATACGAGGAGGATTTAATGAAAAACTGTTTTTT. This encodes CAIRGGFNEKLFF.

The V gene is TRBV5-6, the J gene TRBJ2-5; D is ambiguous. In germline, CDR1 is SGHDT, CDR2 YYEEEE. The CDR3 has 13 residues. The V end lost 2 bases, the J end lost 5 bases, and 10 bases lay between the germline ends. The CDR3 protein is CASSFLGLETQYF. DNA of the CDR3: TGTGCCAGCAGCTTCTTAGGTTTGGAGACCCAGTACTTC.

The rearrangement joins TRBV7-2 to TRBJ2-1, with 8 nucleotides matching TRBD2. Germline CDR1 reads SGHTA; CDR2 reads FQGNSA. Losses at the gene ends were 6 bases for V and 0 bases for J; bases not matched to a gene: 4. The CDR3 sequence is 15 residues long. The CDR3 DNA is TGTGCCAGCAGGGCAGCGGGAGCCTCCTACAATGAGCAGTTCTTC. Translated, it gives CASRAAGASYNEQFF.

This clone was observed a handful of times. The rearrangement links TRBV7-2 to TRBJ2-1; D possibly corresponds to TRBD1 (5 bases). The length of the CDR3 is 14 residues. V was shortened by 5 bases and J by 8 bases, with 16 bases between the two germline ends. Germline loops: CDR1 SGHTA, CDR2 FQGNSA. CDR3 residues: CASSGQGVKDEQFF. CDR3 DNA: TGTGCCAGCAGCGGCCAGGGTGTCAAAGATGAGCAGTTCTTC.

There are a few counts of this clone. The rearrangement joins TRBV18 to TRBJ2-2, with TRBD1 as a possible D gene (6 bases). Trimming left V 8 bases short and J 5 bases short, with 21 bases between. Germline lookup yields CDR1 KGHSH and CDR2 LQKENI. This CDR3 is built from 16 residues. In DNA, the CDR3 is TGTGCCAGCACACAGCAACAGGGTCCTCGGACCGGGGAGCTGTTTTTT. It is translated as CASTQQQGPRTGELFF.

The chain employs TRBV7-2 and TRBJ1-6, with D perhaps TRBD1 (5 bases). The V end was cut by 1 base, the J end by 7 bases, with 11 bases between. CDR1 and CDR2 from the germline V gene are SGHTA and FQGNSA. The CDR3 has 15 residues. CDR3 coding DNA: TGTGCCAGCAGCTTAGAGGCAGGGAGAAATTCACCCCTCCACTTT. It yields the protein CASSLEAGRNSPLHF.

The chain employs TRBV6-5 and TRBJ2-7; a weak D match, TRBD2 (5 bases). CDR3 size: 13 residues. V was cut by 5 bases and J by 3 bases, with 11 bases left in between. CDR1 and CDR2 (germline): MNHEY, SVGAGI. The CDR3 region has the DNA TGTGCCAGCAGTCCTTCGGGGATCTACGAGCAGTACGTC. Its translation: CASSPSGIYEQYV.

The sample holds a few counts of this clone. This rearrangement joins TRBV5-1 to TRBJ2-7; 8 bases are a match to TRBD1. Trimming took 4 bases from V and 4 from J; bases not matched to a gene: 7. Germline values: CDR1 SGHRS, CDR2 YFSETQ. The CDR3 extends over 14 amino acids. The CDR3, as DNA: TGCGCCAGCAGCGAACAAACAGGGGGGTACGAGCAGTACTTC. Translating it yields CASSEQTGGYEQYF.